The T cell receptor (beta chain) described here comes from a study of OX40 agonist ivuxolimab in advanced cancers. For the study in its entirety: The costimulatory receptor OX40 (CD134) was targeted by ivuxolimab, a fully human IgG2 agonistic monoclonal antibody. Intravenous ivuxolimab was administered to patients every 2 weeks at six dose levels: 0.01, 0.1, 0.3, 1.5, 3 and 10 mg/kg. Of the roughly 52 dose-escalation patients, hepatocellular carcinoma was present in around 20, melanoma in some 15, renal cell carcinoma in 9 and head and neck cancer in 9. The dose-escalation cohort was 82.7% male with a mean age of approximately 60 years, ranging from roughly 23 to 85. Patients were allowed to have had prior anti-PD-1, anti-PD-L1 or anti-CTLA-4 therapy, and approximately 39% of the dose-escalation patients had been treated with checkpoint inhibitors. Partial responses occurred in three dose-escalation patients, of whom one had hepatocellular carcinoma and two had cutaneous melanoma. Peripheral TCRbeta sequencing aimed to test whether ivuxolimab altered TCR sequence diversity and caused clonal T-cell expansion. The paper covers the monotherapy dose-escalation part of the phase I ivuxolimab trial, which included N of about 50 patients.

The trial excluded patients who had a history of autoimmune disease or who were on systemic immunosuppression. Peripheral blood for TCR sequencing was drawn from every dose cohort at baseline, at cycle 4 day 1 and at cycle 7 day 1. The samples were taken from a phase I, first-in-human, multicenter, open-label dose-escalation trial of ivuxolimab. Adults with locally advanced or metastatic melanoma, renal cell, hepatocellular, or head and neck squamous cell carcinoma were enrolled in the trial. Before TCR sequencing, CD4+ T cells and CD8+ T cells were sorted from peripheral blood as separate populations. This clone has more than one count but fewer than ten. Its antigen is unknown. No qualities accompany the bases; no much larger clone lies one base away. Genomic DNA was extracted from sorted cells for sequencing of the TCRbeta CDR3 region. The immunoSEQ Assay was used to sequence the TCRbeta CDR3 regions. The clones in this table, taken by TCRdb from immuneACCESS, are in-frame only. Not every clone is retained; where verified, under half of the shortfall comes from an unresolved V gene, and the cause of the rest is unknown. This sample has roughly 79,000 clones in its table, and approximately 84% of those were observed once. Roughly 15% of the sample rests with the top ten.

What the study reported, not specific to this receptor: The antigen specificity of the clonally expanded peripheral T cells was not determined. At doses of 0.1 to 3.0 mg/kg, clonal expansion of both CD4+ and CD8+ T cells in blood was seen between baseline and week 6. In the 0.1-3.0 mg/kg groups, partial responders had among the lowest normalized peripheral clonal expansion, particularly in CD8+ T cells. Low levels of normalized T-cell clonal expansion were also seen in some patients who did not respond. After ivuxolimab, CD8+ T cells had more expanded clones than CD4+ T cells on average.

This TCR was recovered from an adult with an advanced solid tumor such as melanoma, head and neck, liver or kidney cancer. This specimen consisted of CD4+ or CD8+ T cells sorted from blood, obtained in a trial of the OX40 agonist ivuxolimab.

The CDR3 region reads CASSLVQAPYEQYF. At the DNA level, the sequence is TGCGCCAGCAGCTTGGTGCAGGCCCCCTACGAGCAGTACTTC. The chain was built from TRBV5-1 and TRBJ2-7; the D gene cannot be resolved reliably. The CDR3, cysteine through phenylalanine, is 14 amino acids long. Of all the DNA, just the CDR3 is kept, 42 bases in frame from base 1. Relative to germline, V is 0 bases shorter and J is 2 bases shorter, with 9 bases between their ends. Via the germline V gene, CDR1 is SGHRS and CDR2 YFSETQ.